This T cell receptor beta chain was documented in a study of spatial heterogeneity in lung cancer. TCRdb re-analysed the 5' RACE reads in MiXCR, keeping a single row per CDR3 protein. The sample lists around 12,000 distinct CDR3 sequences, around 6.1% seen once, with over 8.5% in the top ten. This clonotype was seen at least ten times. Its antigen is not known. Study outcomes and limitations: Tumor mutation count correlated with how many alpha and beta TCRs expanded intratumorally.

Time point here: sample taken at primary tumor resection. Unsorted samples of tumor, nontumor lung or frozen PBMC had their whole RNA sequenced. V was pared by 4 bases and J by 3 bases, with 14 bases between. The CDR3 consists of 15 residues. Germline CDR1 and CDR2: SGHRS and YFSETQ. This sequence was found in a female donor with early-stage non-small cell lung cancer. The chain couples TRBV5-1 to TRBJ1-3; perhaps TRBD1 as D (5 bases). Here the sequenced sample was lung tumor tissue, taken at surgery. CDR3 sequence reads: CASSRFGGDGNTIYF. The CDR3 bases are TGCGCCAGCAGCCGATTCGGGGGTGATGGAAACACCATATATTTT.